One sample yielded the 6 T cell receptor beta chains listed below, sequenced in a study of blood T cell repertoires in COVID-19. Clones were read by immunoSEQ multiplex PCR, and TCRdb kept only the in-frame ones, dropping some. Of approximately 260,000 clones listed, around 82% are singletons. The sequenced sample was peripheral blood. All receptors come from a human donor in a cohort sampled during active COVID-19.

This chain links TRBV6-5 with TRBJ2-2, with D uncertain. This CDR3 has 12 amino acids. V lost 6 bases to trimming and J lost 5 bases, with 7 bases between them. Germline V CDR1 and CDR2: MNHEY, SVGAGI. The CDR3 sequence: CASRRRTGELFF. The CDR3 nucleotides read TGTGCCAGCAGGCGGCGGACCGGGGAGCTGTTTTTT.

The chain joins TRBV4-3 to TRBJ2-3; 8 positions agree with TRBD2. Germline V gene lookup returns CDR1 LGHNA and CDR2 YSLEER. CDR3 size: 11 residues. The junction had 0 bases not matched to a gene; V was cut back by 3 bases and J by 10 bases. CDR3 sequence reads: CASSHGGAQYF. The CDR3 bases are TGCGCCAGCAGCCACGGGGGGGCGCAGTATTTT.

The DNA for the CDR3 is TGTGCCAGCAGCTTGGATCGGGGGAAGCAGTACTTC. Its protein product is CASSLDRGKQYF. The chain recombines TRBV5-4 with TRBJ2-7; the D gene is possibly TRBD2 (6 bases). Germline CDR1 SGHNT, CDR2 YYREEE (reference sequence). CDR3 size: 12 residues. The V end lost 0 bases, the J end lost 8 bases, and 9 bases lay between the germline ends.

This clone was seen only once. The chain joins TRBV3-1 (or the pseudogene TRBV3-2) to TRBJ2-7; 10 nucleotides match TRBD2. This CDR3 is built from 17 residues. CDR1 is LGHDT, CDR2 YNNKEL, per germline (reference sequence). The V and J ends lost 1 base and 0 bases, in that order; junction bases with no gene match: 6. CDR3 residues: CASSQAIAGGLSYEQYF. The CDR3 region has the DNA TGTGCCAGCAGCCAAGCGATAGCGGGGGGCCTCTCCTACGAGCAGTACTTC.

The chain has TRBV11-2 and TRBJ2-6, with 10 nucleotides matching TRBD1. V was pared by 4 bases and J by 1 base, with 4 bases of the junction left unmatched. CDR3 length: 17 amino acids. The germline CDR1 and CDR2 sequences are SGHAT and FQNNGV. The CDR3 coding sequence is TGTGCCAGCAGCTCCCCGGGACAGGGGTCTGGGGCCAACGTCCTGACTTTC. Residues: CASSSPGQGSGANVLTF.

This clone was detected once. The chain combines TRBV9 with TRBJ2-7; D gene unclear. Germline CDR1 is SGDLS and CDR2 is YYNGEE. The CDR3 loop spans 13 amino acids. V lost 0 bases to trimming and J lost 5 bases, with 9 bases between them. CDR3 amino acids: CASSVGASDEQYF. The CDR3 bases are TGTGCCAGCAGCGTAGGAGCCAGCGACGAGCAGTACTTC.